Below, one T cell receptor beta chain is given with its context. Its antigen is not known. These data belong to a study of siplizumab effects on memory and regulatory T cells. The study's findings and limits: Alloreactive sequences from unstimulated CD4+ memory cells fell significantly with siplizumab. Naive T cells seemed more diverse than memory cells; they also seemed major alloresponse contributors. Proliferating siplizumab-culture Tregs lacked confirmation of suppressive function.

Clones were sequenced by immunoSEQ multiplex PCR, and TCRdb holds only the in-frame ones, with some missing. The sample holds approximately 68,000 clones, 91% seen once. Germline V CDR1 and CDR2: SGHVS, FNYEAQ. The length of the CDR3 is 13 residues. V was cut by 5 bases and J by 3 bases, with 11 bases left in between. The sequenced material came from CD8+ T cells sorted from blood. V and J are TRBV7-6 and TRBJ2-7; D is uncertain. The TCR comes from a human donor in good health. The CDR3: CASSLNEFYEQYF. In DNA, the CDR3 is TGTGCCAGCAGCCTTAATGAGTTCTACGAGCAGTACTTC.